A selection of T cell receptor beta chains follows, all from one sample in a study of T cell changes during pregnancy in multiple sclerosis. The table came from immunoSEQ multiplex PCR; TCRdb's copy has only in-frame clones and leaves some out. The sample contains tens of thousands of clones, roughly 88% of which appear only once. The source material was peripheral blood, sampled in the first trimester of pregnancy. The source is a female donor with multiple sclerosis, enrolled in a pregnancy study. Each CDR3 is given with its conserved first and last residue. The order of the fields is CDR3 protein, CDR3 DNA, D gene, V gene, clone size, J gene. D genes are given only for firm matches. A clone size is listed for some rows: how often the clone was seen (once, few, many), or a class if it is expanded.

CASSQDRASGRLGTQYF TGCGCCAGCAGCCAAGACCGGGCTAGCGGGAGACTAGGGACCCAGTACTTC TRBD2 TRBV4-1 . TRBJ2-5
CASSQGLPGTSYQETQYF TGCGCCAGCAGCCAAGGCCTACCCGGGACATCGTACCAAGAGACCCAGTACTTC . TRBV4-3 . TRBJ2-5
CASSDRDRANTGELFF TGTGCCAGCAGTGACCGGGACAGGGCGAACACCGGGGAGCTGTTTTTT TRBD1 TRBV2 . TRBJ2-2
CAGDTGELFF TGTGCAGGGGACACCGGGGAGCTGTTTTTT . TRBV30 . TRBJ2-2
CASSIVLATDTQYF TGTGCCAGCAGCATAGTACTAGCGACAGATACGCAGTATTTT TRBD2 TRBV7-9 . TRBJ2-3
CASSLPPGQGDEQYF TGTGCCAGCAGCCTACCCCCGGGACAGGGTGACGAGCAGTACTTC TRBD1 TRBV7-2 . TRBJ2-7
CASTVTSGSYEQYF TGTGCCAGTACCGTGACTAGCGGATCCTACGAGCAGTACTTC TRBD2 TRBV19 . TRBJ2-7
CASSPGGYEQYF TGTGCCAGCAGCCCAGGGGGGTACGAGCAGTACTTC . TRBV9 . TRBJ2-7
CASSEAHLGGYEQYF TGTGCCAGCAGTGAAGCGCATCTGGGGGGCTACGAGCAGTACTTC . TRBV6-1 . TRBJ2-7
CASSSASPRAPFYEQYF TGTGCCAGCAGCTCTGCCTCCCCCAGGGCCCCTTTCTACGAGCAGTACTTC . TRBV7-6 . TRBJ2-7
CASSLVGTSLVIPYEQYF TGTGCCAGCAGCTTAGTGGGGACTAGCCTAGTGATTCCCTACGAGCAGTACTTC TRBD2 TRBV7-8 . TRBJ2-7
CASSVLFTADSGRGTQYF TGTGCCAGCAGTGTCCTTTTTACCGCGGACAGTGGTCGGGGGACCCAGTACTTC . TRBV6-1 . TRBJ2-5
CASSYTLAGGTYNEQFF TGTGCCAGCAGTTATACCCTAGCGGGAGGAACCTACAATGAGCAGTTCTTC TRBD2 TRBV27 . TRBJ2-1
CASSQEPGGLAALNEQFF TGTGCCAGCAGCCAAGAGCCCGGGGGGCTAGCGGCACTTAATGAGCAGTTCTTC . TRBV4-2 once TRBJ2-1
CATAPISGGDTEAFF TGCGCCACAGCACCGATTTCCGGGGGGGACACTGAAGCTTTCTTT . TRBV5-1 . TRBJ1-1
CAWQSDRQSYEQYF TGTGCCTGGCAATCGGACAGACAATCCTACGAGCAGTACTTC . TRBV30 . TRBJ2-7
CASSADSWIGELFF TGTGCCAGCAGCGCGGACAGTTGGATCGGGGAGCTGTTTTTT . TRBV9 . TRBJ2-2
CASSLGLALGYNEQFF TGCGCCAGCAGTCTGGGACTCGCCCTGGGGTACAATGAGCAGTTCTTC . TRBV4-1 . TRBJ2-1
CASSRGQGAPFSYEQYF TGTGCCAGCAGCCGGGGACAGGGGGCTCCTTTTTCCTACGAGCAGTACTTC TRBD1 TRBV28 . TRBJ2-7
CASSVDSNYGYTF TGTGCCAGCAGCGTGGACAGTAACTATGGCTACACCTTC . TRBV13 . TRBJ1-2
CASSRVNTGELFF TGTGCCAGCAGCAGAGTGAACACCGGGGAGCTGTTTTTT . TRBV7-2 . TRBJ2-2
CASRPGQGAKEAFF TGTGCCAGCAGACCGGGACAGGGGGCGAAGGAAGCTTTCTTT TRBD1 TRBV28 . TRBJ1-1